This note documents a single T cell receptor beta chain sequence. Libraries were prepared by immunoSEQ multiplex PCR; TCRdb keeps only in-frame clonotypes and omits some of them. The profile shows about 370,000 clones, 75% to 90% of them singletons. This entry belongs to a study of blood T cell repertoires in COVID-19. The CDR3 covers 14 residues. Trimming left V 1 base short and J 6 bases short, with 9 bases between. In germline, CDR1 is LNHDA, CDR2 SQIVND (reference sequence). The chain uses TRBV19 and TRBJ2-2; weak D call: TRBD2 (5 bases). This receptor was taken from a man younger than 35 who had recovered from COVID-19. Sequenced sample: PBMCs or T cells enriched from blood (not recorded which). CDR3 nucleotide sequence: TGTGCCAGTAGTATAGGGGCTAGCTCCGGGGAGCTGTTTTTT. It specifies CASSIGASSGELFF.